These 23 T cell receptor beta chains were sequenced from one sample in a study of tumor and adjacent non-tumor tissue in lung cancer. The template was RNA from unsorted bulk tissue. More than 3 cm separated this lung sample from the edge of the tumor. Three rounds of nested PCR, following a modified ARM-PCR protocol, produced the TCRbeta library. TCRdb itself ran the multiplex PCR reads through MiXCR, one entry per CDR3 protein. The sample lists 70,000 to 90,000 distinct CDR3 sequences; around 70% were seen once. Sequences were obtained from distant non-tumor lung tissue. All receptors derive from a woman aged 45-59 years with non-small cell lung cancer.

Remarks on this clonotype: Possible read error: a much larger clone is one base away. This chain links TRBV12-3 or TRBV12-4 with TRBJ1-1; the D gene is possibly TRBD1 (5 bases). The length of the CDR3 is 13 residues. The germline V and J ends were trimmed by 10 bases and 7 bases, with 19 bases remaining between them. The CDR3 region has the DNA TGTGCCATCAGCCTGGCTGGGGGGGATGAAGCTTTCTTT. Its translation: CAISLAGGDEAFF.

V usage is TRBV7-2 and J usage is TRBJ2-7, with a tentative D call TRBD1 (6 bases). The DNA end favors TRBJ2-1, so the J call may be wrong. Germline CDR1 SGHTA, CDR2 FQGNSA. CDR3 length equals 13 residues. In DNA, the CDR3 is TGTGCCAGCAGCGGGACAAGCGTGCGGGAGCAGTTCTTC. It is translated as CASSGTSVREQFF.

V is TRBV29-1 and J is TRBJ1-2; TRBD1 matches at 7 bases. The CDR3 is made up of 13 amino acids. V gave up 6 bases and J gave up 10 bases; unmatched junction bases: 14. Germline V CDR1 and CDR2: SQVTM, ANQGSEA. This chain's CDR3 is CSVPPGQSADYTF. The CDR3 coding sequence is TGCAGCGTACCGCCGGGACAGAGTGCCGACTACACCTTC.

This clonotype was recorded a few times. An end of the junction does not agree with germline; a read error may underlie this. The chain joins TRBV4-3 to TRBJ1-6; D is undetermined. The CDR3 runs 13 residues. Germline CDR1 LGHNA, CDR2 YSLEER. The CDR3 nucleotides are TGCACCAGCAGCCAAGAATCCGGCTCACCCCTCCACTTT. It translates to CTSSQESGSPLHF.

For this clonotype: One base away lies a much larger clone, so this may be a sequencing read error. The chain employs TRBV20-1 and TRBJ1-6; D is uncertain. Looked up from germline, CDR1 is DFQATT and CDR2 is SNEGSKA (reference sequence). This CDR3 has 16 residues. The CDR3 nucleotides read TGCAGTGCTAGAGAAGGAACAAGCTCCCATAATTCACCCCTCCACTTT. Protein sequence: CSAREGTSSHNSPLHF.

A remark on this clonotype: A much larger clone differs by one base, so this may be a read error. In DNA, the CDR3 is TGCGCCAGCACATCGAACACCAAACGCCCAGCCATATATTTT. Residues: CASTSNTKRPAIYF. The chain combines TRBV10-1 with TRBJ1-3; D unclear. The CDR3 totals 14 residues. Germline-derived CDR1 and CDR2 are WNHNN and SYGVQD (reference sequence). The V end was cut by 7 bases, the J end by 11 bases, with 21 bases between.

This sequence joins TRBV28 and TRBJ1-6; D not certain. Germline CDR1 reads MDHEN; CDR2 reads SYDVKM. The CDR3 sequence is 16 residues long. The V gene lost 6 bases and the J gene lost 6 bases, with 18 bases spanning the gap. CDR3 sequence (DNA): TGTGCCAGCAGCGGTCCTCGGGCAGGCAGTAATTCACCCCTCCACTTT. Amino acid sequence: CASSGPRAGSNSPLHF.

This clonotype was observed at least ten times. The J gene is TRBJ2-3, the V gene TRBV10-3; unclear D gene. The V gene's germline CDR1 is ENHRY and CDR2 SYGVKD. V was clipped by 4 bases and J by 1 base, with 6 bases between them. CDR3 length equals 13 residues. This CDR3 reads CAISVEGTDTQYF. In nucleotides, the CDR3 is TGTGCCATCAGTGTAGAGGGCACAGATACGCAGTATTTT.

A remark on this clonotype: A read error is possible here, since a much larger clone lies one base away. The chain has TRBV4-2 and TRBJ2-3; 11 nucleotides align to TRBD2. The germline V gene encodes CDR1 LGHNA and CDR2 YNFKEQ. The CDR3 runs to 16 residues. CDR3 loop: CVSSPSSGRDTDTQYF. The CDR3 bases are TGTGTCAGCAGCCCTAGTAGCGGGAGGGACACAGATACGCAGTATTTT.

Turning to this clonotype: Since the CDR3 does not end with the conserved phenylalanine or tryptophan, this likely comes from a read error. V usage is TRBV11-2 and J usage is TRBJ2-7, with D unresolved. This CDR3 has 15 residues. CDR1 and CDR2 from the germline V gene are SGHAT and FQNNGV. CDR3 residues: CVSSFVTRVTYEQYL. The CDR3 bases are TGTGTCAGCAGCTTCGTGACACGGGTTACCTACGAGCAGTACTTA.

Comments on this clonotype: The junction departs from germline at one end; a sequencing error may be responsible. The chain employs TRBV6-2 or TRBV6-3 and TRBJ2-6; 7 positions agree with TRBD1. CDR1 and CDR2 (germline): MNHEY, SVGEGT. CDR3 length equals 14 residues. The CDR3 region has the DNA TGTGCCAGCAACACTAGACAGGGAGCCATCGTCCTGACTTTC. It yields the protein CASNTRQGAIVLTF.

The rearrangement links TRBV11-2 to TRBJ2-7; 7 bases are a match to TRBD1. CDR1 is SGHAT and CDR2 is FQNNGV in the germline V gene. The V segment lost 8 bases and the J segment 2 bases; nucleotides outside the gene matches: 12. The CDR3 has 15 residues. The chain's CDR3 is CASGSRTGRTYEQYF. The DNA for the CDR3 is TGTGCCAGCGGCTCTAGGACAGGCCGGACCTACGAGCAGTACTTC. Complete variable domain (other parts from reference TRBV11-2 and TRBJ2-7): EAGVAQSPRYKIIEKRQSVAFWCNPISGHATLYWYQQILGQGPKLLIQFQNNGVVDDSQLPKDRFSAERLKGVDSTLKIQPAKLEDSAVYLCASGSRTGRTYEQYFGPGTRLTVT.

For this clonotype: This sequence may be a read error, since a much larger clone differs from it by one base. The chain carries TRBV29-1 and TRBJ2-1; a weak D match, TRBD1 (6 bases). The CDR3 sequence is 13 residues long. CDR1 and CDR2 (germline): SQVTM, ANQGSEA. The CDR3 coding sequence is TGCAACGTTGATAAAGGGGGTGCGAATGAGCAGTTCTTC. It encodes CNVDKGGANEQFF.

Note on this clonotype: It may be a read error: a sequence one base away is much more abundant. The chain joins TRBV28 to TRBJ2-7; 8 nucleotides align to TRBD2. This CDR3 comprises 13 residues. Germline V lookup: CDR1 MDHEN, CDR2 SYDVKM. The CDR3 sequence: CVSRTGGGYEQYF. The CDR3 DNA reads as TGTGTCAGCAGAACGGGAGGGGGTTACGAGCAGTACTTC.

This clonotype was counted only a few times. V and J are TRBV11-2 and TRBJ2-1; TRBD2 might be the D (5 bases). The CDR3 contains 14 residues. V was pared by 3 bases and J by 15 bases, with 21 bases between. Germline V lookup: CDR1 SGHAT, CDR2 FQNNGV. The CDR3 here is CASSFLAQYNELFF. DNA for the CDR3: TGTGCCAGCAGCTTCCTAGCTCAATACAATGAGTTGTTCTTC.

The table lists this clonotype with many counts. The gene calls are TRBV6-1 and TRBJ2-1; 7 bases align to TRBD2. There are 18 residues in the CDR3. Per the germline V gene, CDR1 is MNHNS and CDR2 is SASEGT. Trimming cost V 5 bases and J 3 bases; bases outside gene matches: 16. In DNA, the CDR3 is TGTGCCAGCAGTTCCGGAGTGGGAGGTACTAGCGACTACAATGAGCAGTTCTTC. Amino acid sequence: CASSSGVGGTSDYNEQFF.

Remarks on this clonotype: Germline is not matched at one junction end, which may reflect a read error. The J gene is TRBJ2-1, the V gene TRBV20-1, with 10 bases identical to TRBD2. The CDR3 is made up of 14 amino acids. Per germline, CDR1 DFQATT and CDR2 SNEGSKA (reference sequence). The CDR3 is CSASGRNSYNVQFF. The CDR3 DNA reads TGTAGTGCTAGCGGGAGAAACTCCTACAATGTGCAGTTCTTC.

To note about this clonotype: Since a much larger clone is just one base distant, this may be a read error. The gene calls are TRBV6-2 or TRBV6-3 and TRBJ1-5; no reliable D call. CDR1 is MNHEY, CDR2 SVGEGT, per germline. The CDR3 loop spans 12 amino acids. V lost 7 bases and J 5 bases, leaving 9 bases between the germline ends. CDR3 loop: CASIESDQPQHF. CDR3 bases: TGTGCCAGCATAGAGTCGGATCAGCCCCAGCATTTT.

A remark on this clonotype: The final CDR3 position lacks the conserved phenylalanine or tryptophan, pointing to a likely read error. The chain joins TRBV11-2 to TRBJ1-5; D is uncertain. Germline CDR1 is SGHAT and CDR2 is FQNNGV. This CDR3 has 15 residues. The DNA for the CDR3 is TGTGCCAGCAGCTTAGCGGGCCGAGGCAAGCAGCACCAGCATCTA. As protein: CASSLAGRGKQHQHL.

A word on this clonotype: A much larger clone differs from this one at a single base, so this may be a read error. The chain has TRBV4-1 and TRBJ2-1; possibly TRBD1 for D (5 bases). From germline, CDR1 is MGHRA and CDR2 YSYEKL. Trimming took 0 bases from V and 6 from J, leaving 15 bases between them. The CDR3 has 16 residues. The chain's CDR3 is CASSQEVRVDCNEQFF. The CDR3, as DNA: TGCGCCAGCAGCCAAGAGGTCAGGGTAGACTGCAATGAGCAGTTCTTC.

Concerning this clonotype: The junction departs from germline at one end; a sequencing error may be responsible. The chain links TRBV11-3 to TRBJ2-3; TRBD1 is a possible D gene (6 bases). Germline V gene sequence: CDR1 SGHNT, CDR2 YENEEA. The CDR3 covers 13 residues. This CDR3 reads CASNARGTDTQYF. The CDR3 DNA is TGTGCCAGCAACGCCAGGGGTACAGATACGCAGTATTTC.

This chain links TRBV12-3 or TRBV12-4 with TRBJ2-7, with 9 bases identical to TRBD2. The CDR3 consists of 14 residues. The V gene end was trimmed by 5 bases and the J gene end by 3 bases; junction bases not matched to a gene: 5. CDR3 nucleotides: TGTGCCAGCAGTCGGAATAGCGGGGGCTACGAGCAGTACTTC. Amino acid sequence: CASSRNSGGYEQYF.

To note about this clonotype: The CDR3 ends on some other residue instead of the conserved phenylalanine or tryptophan, so this is likely a read error. The chain joins TRBV7-2 to TRBJ1-2, with a weak D call TRBD1 (6 bases). The V and J ends lost 1 base and 8 bases respectively, with 14 bases between them. This CDR3 region has 14 residues. CDR1 is SGHTA, CDR2 FQGNSA, per germline. The CDR3 nucleotides read TGTGCCAGCAGCTTAGGGACAGCAGCTAGGGGCTACACCTAC. It specifies CASSLGTAARGYTY.